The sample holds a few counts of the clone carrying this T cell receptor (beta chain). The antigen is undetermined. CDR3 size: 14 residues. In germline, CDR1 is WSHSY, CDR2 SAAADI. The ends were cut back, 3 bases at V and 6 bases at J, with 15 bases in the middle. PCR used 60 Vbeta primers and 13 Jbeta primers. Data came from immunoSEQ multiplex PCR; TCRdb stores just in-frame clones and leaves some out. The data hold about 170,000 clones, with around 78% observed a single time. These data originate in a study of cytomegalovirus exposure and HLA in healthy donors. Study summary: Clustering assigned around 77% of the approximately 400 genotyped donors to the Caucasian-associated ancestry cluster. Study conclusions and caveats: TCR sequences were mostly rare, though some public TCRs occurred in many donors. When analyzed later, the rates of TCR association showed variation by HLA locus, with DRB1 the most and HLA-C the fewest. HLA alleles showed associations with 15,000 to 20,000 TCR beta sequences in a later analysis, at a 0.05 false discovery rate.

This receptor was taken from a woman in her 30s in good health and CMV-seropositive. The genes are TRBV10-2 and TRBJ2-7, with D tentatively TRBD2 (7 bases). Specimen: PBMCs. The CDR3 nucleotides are TGCGCCAGCAGTGAATTTGCGGGGGCGGTCGAGCAGTACTTC. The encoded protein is CASSEFAGAVEQYF.